These 7 T cell receptor beta chains were sequenced from one sample in a study of OX40 agonist ivuxolimab in advanced cancers. Libraries were prepared by immunoSEQ multiplex PCR; TCRdb keeps only in-frame clonotypes and omits some of them. The sample records over 95,000 clones, roughly 90% being singletons. The sequences come from CD4+ or CD8+ T cells sorted from blood, collected in a trial of the OX40 agonist ivuxolimab. The receptor source for this set is an adult with an advanced solid tumor such as melanoma, head and neck, liver or kidney cancer.

CDR3 region: CASSLRQSTDTQYF. The CDR3 nucleotides are TGTGCCAGCAGCTTACGACAGAGCACAGATACGCAGTATTTT. The genes are TRBV7-8 and TRBJ2-3, with a possible D match to TRBD1 (5 bases). This CDR3 spans 14 amino acids. The germline CDR1 and CDR2 sequences are SGHVS and FQNEAQ. V was shortened by 2 bases and J by 0 bases, with 6 bases between the two germline ends.

The chain links TRBV28 to TRBJ2-2; D assignment may be TRBD1 or TRBD2 (7 bases each). Deletions cut 6 bases from V and 4 bases from J, with 18 bases between. Germline V lookup: CDR1 MDHEN, CDR2 SYDVKM. CDR3 length: 16 amino acids. The CDR3 here is CASSPAQGGGTGELFF. The CDR3 DNA is TGTGCCAGCAGCCCCGCCCAGGGGGGGGGCACCGGGGAGCTGTTTTTT.

About this clone itself: Mismatch with germline at one junction end may stem from a read error. The rearrangement uses TRBV7-7 and TRBJ2-2, with D unresolved. The CDR3 contains 12 residues. Germline V gene lookup returns CDR1 SSHAT and CDR2 FNYEAQ (reference sequence). For the CDR3, the DNA is TGTGCTAGCAGCTTAAACACCGGGGAGCTGTTTTTT. Its protein product is CASSLNTGELFF.

The chain joins TRBV18 to TRBJ2-5; no clear D gene. The CDR3 runs 12 residues. Germline CDR1 and CDR2: KGHSH and LQKENI. Trimming left V 3 bases short and J 0 bases short, with 2 bases between. CDR3: CASSPYQETQYF. The CDR3 DNA reads as TGTGCCAGCTCACCCTACCAAGAGACCCAGTACTTC. The entire variable domain, with the rest obtained from reference TRBV18 and TRBJ2-5, is as follows: NAGVMQNPRHLVRRRGQEARLRCSPMKGHSHVYWYRQLPEEGLKFMVYLQKENIIDESGMPKERFSAEFPKEGPSILRIQQVVRGDSAAYFCASSPYQETQYFGPGTRLLVL.

This chain links TRBV4-1 with TRBJ1-1; D ambiguous. Trimming removed 4 bases from V and 0 bases from J, with 9 bases in between. Germline CDR1 reads MGHRA; CDR2 reads YSYEKL. CDR3 length: 14 residues. The CDR3 region is CASSLRALNTEAFF. The CDR3 nucleotides are TGCGCCAGCAGCCTAAGGGCTCTGAACACTGAAGCTTTCTTT.

The V and J genes are TRBV9 and TRBJ1-1, with D perhaps matching TRBD1 (5 bases). The length of the CDR3 is 13 residues. CDR1 is SGDLS and CDR2 is YYNGEE in the germline V gene. Trimming shortened V by 3 bases and J by 6 bases, and 12 bases separated the two germline ends. CDR3 amino acids: CASSAGRGSEAFF. In DNA form, the CDR3 reads TGTGCCAGCAGCGCAGGGCGGGGGTCTGAAGCTTTCTTT.

The rearrangement joins TRBV6-5 to TRBJ1-2; 11 bases align to TRBD1. This CDR3 has 16 amino acids. Germline assignment: CDR1 MNHEY and CDR2 SVGAGI. V was clipped by 4 bases and J by 6 bases; unmatched bases: 10. CDR3 region: CASSSSRDRGKNGYTF. The CDR3 bases are TGTGCCAGCAGTTCTTCCCGGGACAGGGGGAAGAATGGCTACACCTTC.